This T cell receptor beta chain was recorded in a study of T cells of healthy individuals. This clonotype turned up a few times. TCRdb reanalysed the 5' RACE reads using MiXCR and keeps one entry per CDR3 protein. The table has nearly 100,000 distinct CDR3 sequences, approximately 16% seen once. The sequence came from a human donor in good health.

The CDR3 spells CSVTDFTGYNEQFF. In DNA, the CDR3 is TGCAGTGTTACTGACTTTACCGGTTACAATGAGCAGTTCTTC. V and J are TRBV20-1 and TRBJ2-1; D is ambiguous. Germline CDR1 reads DFQATT; CDR2 reads SNEGSKA (reference sequence). The CDR3 is made up of 14 amino acids. Trimming took off 7 bases at V and 4 bases at J, with 17 bases between the two ends.